This TCR beta chain was found in a study of blood T cell repertoires in COVID-19. How the authors handled the data: Reference gene primer amplification gave nucleated cell count estimates. Sequencing was performed with immunoSEQ multiplex PCR; in TCRdb, only in-frame clones are kept and a portion is missing. D and trimming come from the DNA, and the V and J calls and clone size come from that table. The sample comprises approximately 210,000 clones, 80% to 90% of which are singletons, and about 7.3% rests with the top ten. The CDR3 runs to 15 residues. V was shortened by 3 bases and J by 6 bases, with 15 bases between the two germline ends. Germline V gene lookup returns CDR1 SGHNT and CDR2 YYREEE (reference sequence).

This chain joins TRBV5-4 and TRBJ2-2; a weak D match, TRBD1 (7 bases). The origin of this receptor is a woman in her forties or fifties with active or convalescent COVID-19. What was sequenced was peripheral blood. The CDR3 bases are TGTGCCAGCAGCTCGCTGACAGGGAGGTCCGGGGAGCTGTTTTTT. Translation gives CASSSLTGRSGELFF. Looking up the rest from reference TRBV5-4 and TRBJ2-2 gives the full variable domain: ETGVTQSPTHLIKTRGQQVTLRCSSQSGHNTVSWYQQALGQGPQFIFQYYREEENGRGNFPPRFSGLQFPNYSSELNVNALELDDSALYLCASSSLTGRSGELFFGEGSRLTVL.